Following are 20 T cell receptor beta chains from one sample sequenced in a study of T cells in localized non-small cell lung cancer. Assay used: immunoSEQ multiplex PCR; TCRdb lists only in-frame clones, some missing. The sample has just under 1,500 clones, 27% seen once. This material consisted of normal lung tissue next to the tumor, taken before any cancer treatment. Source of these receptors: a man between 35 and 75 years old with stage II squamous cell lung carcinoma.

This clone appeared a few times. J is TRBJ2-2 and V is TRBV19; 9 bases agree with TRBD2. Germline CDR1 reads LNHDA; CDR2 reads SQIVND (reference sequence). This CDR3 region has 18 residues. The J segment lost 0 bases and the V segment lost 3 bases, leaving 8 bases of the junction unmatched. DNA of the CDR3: TGTGCCAGTAGTATGGGGACTAGCCGACTACCGAACACCGGGGAGCTGTTTTTT. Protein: CASSMGTSRLPNTGELFF.

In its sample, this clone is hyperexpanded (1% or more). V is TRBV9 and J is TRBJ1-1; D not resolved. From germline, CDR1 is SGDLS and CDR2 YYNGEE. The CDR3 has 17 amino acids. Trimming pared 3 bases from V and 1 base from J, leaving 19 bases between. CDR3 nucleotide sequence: TGTGCCAGCAGCGCCTCGGGGAGTGTCCATGGGAACACTGAAGCTTTCTTT. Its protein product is CASSASGSVHGNTEAFF.

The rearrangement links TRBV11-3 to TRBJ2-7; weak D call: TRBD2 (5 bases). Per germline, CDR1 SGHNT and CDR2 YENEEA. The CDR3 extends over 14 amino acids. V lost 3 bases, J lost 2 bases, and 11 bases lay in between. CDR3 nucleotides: TGTGCCAGCAGCTTGACGAGGGAACCCTACGAGCAGTACTTC. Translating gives CASSLTREPYEQYF.

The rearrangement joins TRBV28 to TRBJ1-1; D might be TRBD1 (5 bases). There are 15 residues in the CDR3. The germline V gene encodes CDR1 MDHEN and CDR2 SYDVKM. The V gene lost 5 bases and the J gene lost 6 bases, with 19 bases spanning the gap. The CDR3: CASSGQMTAGPEAFF. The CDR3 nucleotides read TGTGCCAGCAGTGGGCAGATGACTGCGGGACCTGAAGCTTTCTTT. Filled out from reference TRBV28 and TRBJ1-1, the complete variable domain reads DVKVTQSSRYLVKRTGEKVFLECVQDMDHENMFWYRQDPGLGLRLIYFSYDVKMKEKGDIPEGYSVSREKKERFSLILESASTNQTSMYLCASSGQMTAGPEAFFGQGTRLTVV.

The CDR3 reads CAWSVSHITDTQYF. The CDR3 DNA reads as TGTGCCTGGAGTGTATCCCACATTACAGATACGCAGTATTTT. The gene calls are TRBV30 and TRBJ2-3; D ambiguous. The CDR3 runs 14 residues. Germline assignment: CDR1 GTSNPN and CDR2 SVGIG (reference sequence). Trimming stripped 0 bases from V and 3 bases from J, with 10 bases between.

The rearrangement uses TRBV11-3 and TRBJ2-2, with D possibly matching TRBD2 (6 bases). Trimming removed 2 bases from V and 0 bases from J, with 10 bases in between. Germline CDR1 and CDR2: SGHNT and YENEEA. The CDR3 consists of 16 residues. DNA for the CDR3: TGTGCCAGCAGCTTACAGACGGGAGCGAACACCGGGGAGCTGTTTTTT. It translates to CASSLQTGANTGELFF.

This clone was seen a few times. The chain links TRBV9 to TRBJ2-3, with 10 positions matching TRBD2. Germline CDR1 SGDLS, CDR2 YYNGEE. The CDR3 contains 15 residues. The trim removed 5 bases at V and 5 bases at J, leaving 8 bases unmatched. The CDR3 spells CASSDQRGGRDTQYF. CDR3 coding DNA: TGTGCCAGCAGTGACCAGCGGGGGGGCCGAGATACGCAGTATTTT.

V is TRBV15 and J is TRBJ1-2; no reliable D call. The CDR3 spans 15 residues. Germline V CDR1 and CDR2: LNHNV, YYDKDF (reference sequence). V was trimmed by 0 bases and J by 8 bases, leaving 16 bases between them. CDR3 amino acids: CATSRDADPRRGYTF. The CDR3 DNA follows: TGTGCCACCAGCAGAGATGCAGACCCTAGAAGGGGCTACACCTTC.

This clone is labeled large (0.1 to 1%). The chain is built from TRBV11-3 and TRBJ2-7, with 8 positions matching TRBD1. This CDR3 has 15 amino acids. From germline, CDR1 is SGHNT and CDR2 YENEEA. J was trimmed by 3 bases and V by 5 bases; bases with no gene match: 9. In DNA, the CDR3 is TGTGCCAGCAGCACCCCAGGACAGGGTCTCTACGAGCAGTACTTC. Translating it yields CASSTPGQGLYEQYF.

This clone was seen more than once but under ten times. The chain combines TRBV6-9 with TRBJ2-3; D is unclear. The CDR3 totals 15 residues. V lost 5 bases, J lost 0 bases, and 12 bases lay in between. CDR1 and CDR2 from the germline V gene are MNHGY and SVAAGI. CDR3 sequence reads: CASSVLGPSTDTQYF. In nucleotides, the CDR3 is TGTGCCAGCAGTGTCTTGGGCCCTAGCACAGATACGCAGTATTTT.

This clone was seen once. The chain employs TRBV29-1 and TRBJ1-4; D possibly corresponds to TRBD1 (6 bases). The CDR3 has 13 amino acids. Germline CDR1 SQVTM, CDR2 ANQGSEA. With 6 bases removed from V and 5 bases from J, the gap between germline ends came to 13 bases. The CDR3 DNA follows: TGCAGCGTCGCCAGGGGCGCGAATGAAAAACTGTTTTTT. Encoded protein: CSVARGANEKLFF.

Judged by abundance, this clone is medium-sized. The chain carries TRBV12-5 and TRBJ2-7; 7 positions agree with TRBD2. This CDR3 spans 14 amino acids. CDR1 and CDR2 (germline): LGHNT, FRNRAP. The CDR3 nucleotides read TGTGCCAGCACCGTATCGGGAGGAACGCGCGAGCAGTACTTC. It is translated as CASTVSGGTREQYF.

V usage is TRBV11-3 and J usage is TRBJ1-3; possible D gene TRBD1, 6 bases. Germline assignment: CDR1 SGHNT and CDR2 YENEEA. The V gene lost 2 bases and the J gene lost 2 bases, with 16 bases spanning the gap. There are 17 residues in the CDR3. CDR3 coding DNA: TGTGCCAGCAGCTTACGGGCAGGGGAGGGTACTGGAAACACCATATATTTT. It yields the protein CASSLRAGEGTGNTIYF.

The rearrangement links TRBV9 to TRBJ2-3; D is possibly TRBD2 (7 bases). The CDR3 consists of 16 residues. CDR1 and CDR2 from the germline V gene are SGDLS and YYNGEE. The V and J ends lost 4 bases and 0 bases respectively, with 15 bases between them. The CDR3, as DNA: TGTGCCAGCAGCCCCGATGGGGGGGCCAGCACAGATACGCAGTATTTT. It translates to CASSPDGGASTDTQYF.

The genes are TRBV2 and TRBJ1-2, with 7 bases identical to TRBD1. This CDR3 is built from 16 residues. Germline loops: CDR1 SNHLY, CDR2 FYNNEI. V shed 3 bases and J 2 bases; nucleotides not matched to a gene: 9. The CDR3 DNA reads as TGTGCCAGCAGTGACCTGAAAGGACAGGCAAACTATGGCTACACCTTC. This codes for CASSDLKGQANYGYTF. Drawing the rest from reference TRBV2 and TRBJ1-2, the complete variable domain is EPEVTQTPSHQVTQMGQEVILRCVPISNHLYFYWYRQILGQKVEFLVSFYNNEISEKSEIFDDQFSVERPDGSNFTLKIRSTKLEDSAMYFCASSDLKGQANYGYTFGSGTRLTVV.

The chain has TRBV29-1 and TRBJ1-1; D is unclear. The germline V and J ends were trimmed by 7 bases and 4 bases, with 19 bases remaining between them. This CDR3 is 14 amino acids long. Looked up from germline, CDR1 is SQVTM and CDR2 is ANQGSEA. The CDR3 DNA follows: TGCAGCGCGTCGCAAGTCGGGGAGGCCACTGAAGCTTTCTTT. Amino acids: CSASQVGEATEAFF.

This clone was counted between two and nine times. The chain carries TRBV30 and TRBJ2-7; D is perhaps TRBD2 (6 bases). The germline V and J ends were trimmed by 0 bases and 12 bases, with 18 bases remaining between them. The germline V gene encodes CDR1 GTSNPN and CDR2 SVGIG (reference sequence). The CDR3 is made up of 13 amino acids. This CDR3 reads CAWSVQEGWKRYF. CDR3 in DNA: TGTGCCTGGAGTGTACAGGAGGGGTGGAAAAGGTACTTC.

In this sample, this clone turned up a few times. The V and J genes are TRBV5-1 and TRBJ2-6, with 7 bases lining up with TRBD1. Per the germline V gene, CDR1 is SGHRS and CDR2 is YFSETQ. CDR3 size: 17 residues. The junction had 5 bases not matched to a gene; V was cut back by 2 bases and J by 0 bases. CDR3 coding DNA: TGCGCCAGCAGCTTCGTGGGGGACAGCTCTGGGGCCAACGTCCTGACTTTC. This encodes CASSFVGDSSGANVLTF. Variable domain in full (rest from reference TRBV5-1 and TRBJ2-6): KAGVTQTPRYLIKTRGQQVTLSCSPISGHRSVSWYQQTPGQGLQFLFEYFSETQRNKGNFPGRFSGRQFSNSRSEMNVSTLELGDSALYLCASSFVGDSSGANVLTFGAGSRLTVL.

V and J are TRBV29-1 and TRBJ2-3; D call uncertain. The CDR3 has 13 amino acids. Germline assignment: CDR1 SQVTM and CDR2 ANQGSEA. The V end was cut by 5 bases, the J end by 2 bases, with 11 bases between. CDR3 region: CSVSSTVTDTQYF. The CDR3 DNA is TGCAGCGTTTCCTCTACCGTCACAGATACGCAGTATTTT.

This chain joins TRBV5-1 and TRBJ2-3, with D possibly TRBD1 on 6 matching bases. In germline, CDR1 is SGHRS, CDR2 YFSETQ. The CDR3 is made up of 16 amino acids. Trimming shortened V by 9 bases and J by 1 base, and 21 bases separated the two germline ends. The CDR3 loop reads CATTGDGQGRTDTQYF. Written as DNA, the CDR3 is TGCGCCACCACTGGAGATGGGCAGGGGCGCACAGATACGCAGTATTTT.